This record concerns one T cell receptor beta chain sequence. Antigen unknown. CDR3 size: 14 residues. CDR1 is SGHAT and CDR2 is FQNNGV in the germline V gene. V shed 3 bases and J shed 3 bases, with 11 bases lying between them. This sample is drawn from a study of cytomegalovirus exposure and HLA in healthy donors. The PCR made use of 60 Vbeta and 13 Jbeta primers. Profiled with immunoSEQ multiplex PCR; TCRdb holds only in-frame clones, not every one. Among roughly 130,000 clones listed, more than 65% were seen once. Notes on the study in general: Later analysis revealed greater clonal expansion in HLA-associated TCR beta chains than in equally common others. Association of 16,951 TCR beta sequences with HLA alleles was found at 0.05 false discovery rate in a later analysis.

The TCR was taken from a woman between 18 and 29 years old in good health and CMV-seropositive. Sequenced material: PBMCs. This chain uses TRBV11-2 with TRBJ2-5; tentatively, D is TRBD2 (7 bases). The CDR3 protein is CASSFGGGKETQYF. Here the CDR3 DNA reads TGTGCCAGCAGCTTTGGGGGGGGCAAAGAGACCCAGTACTTC.